The 22 T cell receptor beta chains presented below share a single source sample, sequenced in a study of T cell changes during pregnancy in multiple sclerosis. Clones were read by immunoSEQ multiplex PCR, and TCRdb kept only the in-frame ones, dropping some. The sample shows about 70,000 clones, around 94% of them seen only once. Specimen: peripheral blood, collected in the third trimester of pregnancy. Receptor source: a female donor with multiple sclerosis, enrolled in a pregnancy study.

In this sample, this clone turned up once. This chain connects TRBV6-1 to TRBJ1-1, with 8 bases identical to TRBD1. The V gene end was trimmed by 6 bases and the J gene end by 4 bases; junction bases not matched to a gene: 4. The CDR3 runs to 13 residues. CDR1 MNHNS and CDR2 SASEGT come from the germline V gene. CDR3 protein: CASRDRAATEAFF. CDR3 nucleotides: TGTGCCAGCAGGGACAGGGCGGCCACTGAAGCTTTCTTT.

The chain joins TRBV7-3 to TRBJ1-3; D perhaps matches TRBD1 (5 bases). This CDR3 comprises 15 residues. Trimming cost V 6 bases and J 0 bases, with 12 bases left between them. The V gene's germline CDR1 is SGHTA and CDR2 FQGTGA. CDR3 coding DNA: TGTGCCAGCAGACCCGACAGAGACTCTGGAAACACCATATATTTT. It yields the protein CASRPDRDSGNTIYF.

The gene calls are TRBV30 and TRBJ2-7, with 8 bases fitting TRBD2. With V trimmed by 0 bases and J by 4 bases, 8 bases remained unmatched. Germline CDR1 and CDR2: GTSNPN and SVGIG (reference sequence). CDR3 size: 15 residues. The chain's CDR3 is CAWSVVGTSMYEQYF. CDR3 coding DNA: TGTGCCTGGAGTGTAGTGGGGACTAGTATGTACGAGCAGTACTTC.

This clone was detected only once. The genes are TRBV7-9 and TRBJ2-1; 10 bases match TRBD2. Trimming cost V 3 bases and J 8 bases; bases outside gene matches: 16. The CDR3 is made up of 18 amino acids. From germline, CDR1 is SEHNR and CDR2 FQNEAQ (reference sequence). CDR3: CASSLWPQRGGNKDEQFF. CDR3 DNA sequence: TGTGCCAGCAGCTTGTGGCCCCAGCGGGGGGGCAATAAGGATGAGCAGTTCTTC.

The rearrangement joins TRBV11-2 to TRBJ2-7; 9 nucleotides match TRBD2. The CDR3 is 16 residues long. Losses at the gene ends were 5 bases for V and 3 bases for J; bases not matched to a gene: 11. Germline-derived CDR1 and CDR2 are SGHAT and FQNNGV. CDR3 in amino acids: CASSQPGLAHFYEQYF. The CDR3, as DNA: TGTGCCAGCAGCCAGCCGGGACTAGCACACTTCTACGAGCAGTACTTC.

This chain links TRBV5-1 with TRBJ1-1, with D possibly matching TRBD1 (5 bases). Per the germline V gene, CDR1 is SGHRS and CDR2 is YFSETQ. The CDR3 covers 15 residues. V gave up 2 bases and J gave up 3 bases, with 14 bases separating them. Written as DNA, the CDR3 is TGCGCCAGCAGCTTCCTGGGGGGGGGAGACACTGAAGCTTTCTTT. Residues: CASSFLGGGDTEAFF.

This chain uses TRBV12-5 with TRBJ2-1; D possibly corresponds to TRBD1 (5 bases). V gave up 4 bases and J gave up 2 bases, with 15 bases separating them. The CDR3 contains 16 residues. Germline V CDR1 and CDR2: LGHNT, FRNRAP. As DNA, the CDR3 is TGTGCTAGTGGTTCCCCAAGGCAGGGAACCTACAATGAGCAGTTCTTC. It translates to CASGSPRQGTYNEQFF.

The chain combines TRBV10-3 with TRBJ2-1; TRBD1 matches 9 bases. Germline V gene data show CDR1 as ENHRY and CDR2 as SYGVKD. Trimming at V came to 3 bases and at J to 7 bases, leaving 7 bases not matched to a gene. The CDR3 spans 15 residues. CDR3 residues: CAISDPRTGANEQFF. For the CDR3, the DNA is TGTGCCATCAGTGACCCACGGACAGGGGCGAATGAGCAGTTCTTC.

The CDR3 DNA reads as TGTGCCATCAGTGAGACCGGGAGTTACACTGAAGCTTTCTTT. It is translated as CAISETGSYTEAFF. The V call is TRBV10-3, the J call TRBJ1-1, with unresolved D. V was trimmed by 2 bases and J by 3 bases, leaving 10 bases between them. Per germline, CDR1 ENHRY and CDR2 SYGVKD. The CDR3 has 14 residues.

In nucleotides, the CDR3 is TGCAGCGGGGGTAGCGGGGAGCAGTTCTTC. Its protein is CSGGSGEQFF. The V gene is TRBV29-1, the J gene TRBJ2-1; 7 bases are a match to TRBD2. Germline CDR1 reads SQVTM; CDR2 reads ANQGSEA. V lost 7 bases and J lost 10; bases outside the gene matches: 4. The CDR3 has 10 amino acids.

The chain has TRBV7-2 and TRBJ2-3; 9 bases match TRBD2. Germline V gene sequence: CDR1 SGHTA, CDR2 FQGNSA. V trimming: 2 bases; J trimming: 5 bases; junction bases outside the gene matches: 8. This CDR3 has 16 amino acids. CDR3 sequence: CASSLFAGGPRDTQYF. CDR3 bases: TGTGCCAGCAGCTTATTTGCGGGGGGGCCTAGAGATACGCAGTATTTT. Complete variable domain (other parts from reference TRBV7-2 and TRBJ2-3): GAGVSQSPSNKVTEKGKDVELRCDPISGHTALYWYRQSLGQGLEFLIYFQGNSAPDKSGLPSDRFSAERTGGSVSTLTIQRTQQEDSAVYLCASSLFAGGPRDTQYFGPGTRLTVL.

This clone has at least ten counts. The V and J genes are TRBV5-4 and TRBJ1-1; D is undetermined. Germline lookup yields CDR1 SGHNT and CDR2 YYREEE (reference sequence). The CDR3 runs 15 residues. V was pared by 0 bases and J by 0 bases, with 9 bases between. The CDR3 loop reads CASSLEVSLNTEAFF. In nucleotides, the CDR3 is TGTGCCAGCAGCTTGGAAGTGAGCCTGAACACTGAAGCTTTCTTT.

As to this clone: The junction departs from the called germline gene at one end, perhaps through a read error. V gene TRBV7-3 combines with J gene TRBJ1-5; D is possibly TRBD1 (5 bases). In germline, CDR1 is SGHTA, CDR2 FQGTGA. The CDR3 is 14 residues long. The CDR3: CASSITGGDQPQHF. The CDR3 DNA reads TGTGCCAGCAGCATAACTGGAGGGGACCAGCCCCAGCATTTT.

The rearrangement links TRBV4-1 to TRBJ2-5, with D uncertain. The V end was cut by 6 bases, the J end by 5 bases, with 10 bases between. Germline V lookup: CDR1 MGHRA, CDR2 YSYEKL. There are 12 residues in the CDR3. CDR3 nucleotide sequence: TGCGCCAGCAGTCTATCCGGTGAGACCCAGTACTTC. Amino acids: CASSLSGETQYF.

The gene calls are TRBV30 and TRBJ2-2; tentatively, D is TRBD2 (6 bases). The V end lost 3 bases, the J end lost 5 bases, and 19 bases lay between the germline ends. There are 16 residues in the CDR3. Germline assignment: CDR1 GTSNPN and CDR2 SVGIG (reference sequence). CDR3 sequence reads: CAWSPARPGRTGELFF. DNA of the CDR3: TGTGCCTGGAGCCCAGCCCGGCCAGGGAGGACCGGGGAGCTGTTTTTT. The variable domain in full, completed from reference TRBV30 and TRBJ2-2, reads SQTIHQWPATLVQPVGSPLSLECTVEGTSNPNLYWYRQAAGRGLQLLFYSVGIGQISSEVPQNLSASRPQDRQFILSSKKLLLSDSGFYLCAWSPARPGRTGELFFGEGSRLTVL.

This clone was picked up one time. This chain links TRBV7-9 with TRBJ1-1, with D perhaps matching TRBD1 (5 bases). Trimming left V 7 bases short and J 3 bases short, with 21 bases between. CDR1 is SEHNR, CDR2 FQNEAQ, per germline (reference sequence). The CDR3 consists of 16 residues. DNA of the CDR3: TGTGCCAGCATCTCTCGAGGACAATATCAGCACACTGAAGCTTTCTTT. It is translated as CASISRGQYQHTEAFF.

V and J are TRBV18 and TRBJ2-1; tentative D call: TRBD1 (6 bases). Trimming left V 3 bases short and J 7 bases short, with 13 bases between. The germline V gene has CDR1 KGHSH and CDR2 LQKENI. The length of the CDR3 is 14 residues. Here the CDR3 reads CASSPDRRGNEQFF. The CDR3 nucleotides are TGTGCCAGCTCACCGGACAGACGGGGAAATGAGCAGTTCTTC.

The chain employs TRBV18 and TRBJ1-3; no firm D call. Germline assignment: CDR1 KGHSH and CDR2 LQKENI. The V end was cut by 0 bases, the J end by 9 bases, with 9 bases between. The CDR3 consists of 13 residues. The CDR3 loop reads CASSPPFESTIYF. The CDR3 DNA is TGTGCCAGCTCACCACCCTTTGAGTCCACCATATATTTT. Full variable domain (rest looked up from reference TRBV18 and TRBJ1-3): NAGVMQNPRHLVRRRGQEARLRCSPMKGHSHVYWYRQLPEEGLKFMVYLQKENIIDESGMPKERFSAEFPKEGPSILRIQQVVRGDSAAYFCASSPPFESTIYFGEGSWLTVV.

The V gene is TRBV11-2, the J gene TRBJ2-7, with D unresolved. V lost 0 bases, J lost 1 base, and 19 bases lay in between. The germline CDR1 and CDR2 sequences are SGHAT and FQNNGV. The CDR3 spans 18 residues. The CDR3 DNA follows: TGTGCCAGCAGCTTAGAGAGTGTTGTTGGTTACCGGTCCTACGAGCAGTACTTC. This encodes CASSLESVVGYRSYEQYF. The full variable domain, its missing parts supplied by reference TRBV11-2 and TRBJ2-7, is EAGVAQSPRYKIIEKRQSVAFWCNPISGHATLYWYQQILGQGPKLLIQFQNNGVVDDSQLPKDRFSAERLKGVDSTLKIQPAKLEDSAVYLCASSLESVVGYRSYEQYFGPGTRLTVT.

The V gene is TRBV10-2, the J gene TRBJ1-5; no firm D call. The CDR3 is 13 residues long. Deletions cut 6 bases from V and 5 bases from J, with 11 bases between. Per germline, CDR1 WSHSY and CDR2 SAAADI. The CDR3: CASRMEWDQPQHF. CDR3 sequence (DNA): TGCGCCAGCAGGATGGAGTGGGATCAGCCCCAGCATTTT.

V is TRBV4-2 and J is TRBJ2-3, with TRBD2 matching 14 bases. The germline V gene has CDR1 LGHNA and CDR2 YNFKEQ. V lost 3 bases and J lost 2; bases outside the gene matches: 1. The CDR3 is 16 residues long. The CDR3 spells CASSQTSGGDTDTQYF. CDR3 DNA: TGTGCCAGCAGCCAGACTAGCGGGGGGGACACAGATACGCAGTATTTT.

The chain's CDR3 is CASSSRAGGEGNTEAFF. CDR3 DNA sequence: TGTGCCAGCAGCTCCCGGGCAGGGGGCGAAGGGAACACTGAAGCTTTCTTT. J is TRBJ1-1 and V is TRBV7-8; 8 bases fit TRBD1. V lost 4 bases, J lost 1 base, and 11 bases stayed unmatched. This CDR3 comprises 17 residues. Germline V gene lookup returns CDR1 SGHVS and CDR2 FQNEAQ.